This is a list of T cell receptor beta chains from one sample in a study of blood T cells in healthy people across ages. TCRdb itself ran the 5' RACE reads through MiXCR, one entry per CDR3 protein. The sample includes about 1 million distinct CDR3 sequences, almost 25% of them seen just once. This sample also belongs to another study, concerning T cells of mothers and their children.

Sequenced sample: blood. The receptors derive from a girl aged 2 to 10 in good health. CDR3s include the opening cysteine and the closing phenylalanine or tryptophan. The order of the fields is clone size, J gene, D gene, V gene, CDR3 DNA, CDR3 protein. D genes are given only for firm matches. Some rows mark clone size as missing; the rest say once, few, many or name a class of expanded clone.

>few|TRBJ1-3|-|TRBV5-1
TGCGCCAGCAGCCGTACAGGAGGAAGAGATGGAAACACCATATATTTT
CASSRTGGRDGNTIYF
>few|TRBJ2-2|-|TRBV21-1
TGTGCCAGCAGCAAGAGGCCAGGGGCTGACGGCGGGGAGCTGTTTTTT
CASSKRPGADGGELFF
>few|TRBJ2-3|TRBD2|TRBV5-1
TGCGCCAGCAGCTCAGGCACGGGAGGGCCGATAGATACGCAGTATTTT
CASSSGTGGPIDTQYF
>-|TRBJ1-2|-|TRBV10-2
TGCGCCAGCAGGGAGACAGTAGCAGTTGGCTACACCTTC
CASRETVAVGYTF
>-|TRBJ2-7|-|TRBV7-9
TGTGCCAGCAGCTTCAAGGAGCACTACGAGCAGTACTTC
CASSFKEHYEQYF
>-|TRBJ2-7|TRBD1|TRBV6-1
TGTGCCAGCAGTGACCGGGACAGGGGGCGCGTGGCCTACGAGCAGTACTTC
CASSDRDRGRVAYEQYF
>-|TRBJ1-3|-|TRBV7-2
TGTGCCAGCAGCTGGAAGTTCGGGCCCAGCCCTGGAAACACCATATATTTT
CASSWKFGPSPGNTIYF
>once|TRBJ2-1|TRBD1|TRBV9
TGTGCCAGCAGCGATGAGGGGGCAGGTTACAATGAGCAGTTCTTC
CASSDEGAGYNEQFF
>few|TRBJ2-7|-|TRBV29-1
TGCAGCGTTTTTACTAGCCCTTACGAGCAGTACTTC
CSVFTSPYEQYF
>-|TRBJ2-5|TRBD2|TRBV7-2
TGTGCCAGCAGCTTAGGGGGACTAGCGGGAGGTCCCCAAGAGACCCAGTACTTC
CASSLGGLAGGPQETQYF
>-|TRBJ1-2|TRBD1|TRBV6-1
TGTGCCAGCGTCGGGACAGGGGGATATGGCTACACCTTC
CASVGTGGYGYTF
>-|TRBJ2-5|-|TRBV7-9
TGTGCCAGCAGCCCCCGTGGGGAAGGAGAGACCCAGTACTTC
CASSPRGEGETQYF
>many|TRBJ2-7|TRBD2|TRBV7-8
TGTGCCAGCAGCTATAGCGGGAGGGCCTACGAGCAGTACTTC
CASSYSGRAYEQYF
>-|TRBJ2-2|-|TRBV9
TGTGCCAGCAGCCCGCACGTCACCGGGGAGCTGTTTTTT
CASSPHVTGELFF
>few|TRBJ1-2|-|TRBV12-3/TRBV12-4
TGTGCCAGCAGTGTAACAGGGCACGGCTACACCTTC
CASSVTGHGYTF
>-|TRBJ2-5|-|TRBV5-1
TGCGCCAGCAGCTTGGCCGTCCCGGGGACCCAGTACTTC
CASSLAVPGTQYF
>few|TRBJ2-5|-|TRBV4-1
TGCGCCAGCAGCCAAGACCCCGTTGACATGCAATGGGAGACCCAGTACTTC
CASSQDPVDMQWETQYF
>few|TRBJ2-7|TRBD1|TRBV27
TGTGCCACCAGGAAGGTTACAGGGGAGGAGCAGTACTTC
CATRKVTGEEQYF
>-|TRBJ2-7|-|TRBV7-9
TGTGCCAGCAGCCCAGCGTCAGGGAAAAGAGACTCCTACGAGCAGTACTTC
CASSPASGKRDSYEQYF
>-|TRBJ2-7|-|TRBV20-1
TGCGGTGCTAGAGCGGATGTCGGCCCCTACGAGCAGTACTTC
CGARADVGPYEQYF
>-|TRBJ2-7|-|TRBV12-3/TRBV12-4
TGTGCCAGCAGCCGCCTGGCACTGACCTTCTACGAGCAGTACTTC
CASSRLALTFYEQYF
>-|TRBJ2-7|-|TRBV25-1
TGTGCCAGCAGTGGGGGGTTCGACTCCTACGAGCAGTACTTC
CASSGGFDSYEQYF
>few|TRBJ2-3|-|TRBV6-6
TGTGCCCACTCAAGGGAGGATACCACAGATACGCAGTATTTT
CAHSREDTTDTQYF
>-|TRBJ2-1|-|TRBV9
TGTGCCAGCAGCGTAGGGGGTGTGAATATGGAGCAGTTCTTC
CASSVGGVNMEQFF
>-|TRBJ2-1|-|TRBV28
TGTGCCAGCAGTACGTCTTTTGGGTACAATGAGCAGTTCTTC
CASSTSFGYNEQFF
>few|TRBJ1-1|-|TRBV28
TGTGCCAGCAGTTTAGCCCTCGGGGTGAACACTGAAGCTTTCTTT
CASSLALGVNTEAFF
>few|TRBJ2-5|-|TRBV15
TGTGCCACCAGCGCCCTCGGACGGACGGGGGGCGGAGAGACCCAGTACTTC
CATSALGRTGGGETQYF
>few|TRBJ1-2|-|TRBV19
TGTGCCAGTAGTATGACGGGGGCGCTTGGCTACACCTTC
CASSMTGALGYTF
>few|TRBJ2-1|TRBD2|TRBV20-1
TGCAGTATCGGGAGGGCGGTATATGAGCAGTTCTTC
CSIGRAVYEQFF
>-|TRBJ1-4|-|TRBV7-9
TGTGCCAGTAGCTTCGAGAGGGGAAATGAAAAACTGTTTTTT
CASSFERGNEKLFF
>-|TRBJ2-1|TRBD2|TRBV7-9
TGTGCCAGCAGCTTCTCGCGGGAGGGACGGAATGAGCAGTTCTTC
CASSFSREGRNEQFF
>few|TRBJ1-1|-|TRBV29-1
TGTAGCGTTGAGGTGGGGTTCAACACTGAAGCTCTCTTT
CSVEVGFNTEALF
>-|TRBJ1-1|-|TRBV7-3
TGTGCCAGCAGCCCTCTTACAGGGATGAACACTGAAGCTTTCTTT
CASSPLTGMNTEAFF
>few|TRBJ2-1|TRBD2|TRBV11-2
TGTGCCAGCAGCTTAGGTTTTGAAGCGGGAGGTAGCTACAATGAGCAGTTCTTC
CASSLGFEAGGSYNEQFF
>few|TRBJ2-7|TRBD1|TRBV6-4
TGTGCCAGCAGTGACCTGAGGGGGCTACGGTACTTC
CASSDLRGLRYF
>-|TRBJ2-7|-|TRBV20-1
TGCAGTGCTAGAAGGGCGGGTTCATACGAGCAGTACTTC
CSARRAGSYEQYF
>-|TRBJ2-5|TRBD1|TRBV7-8
TGTGCCAGCAGCCCCCGACAGGGGCGGGCGGATGAGACCCAGTACTTC
CASSPRQGRADETQYF
>-|TRBJ1-2|TRBD1|TRBV20-1
TGCAGTGCTAGAAAGGACAGGGGGCAGGACTACACCTTC
CSARKDRGQDYTF
>-|TRBJ2-7|-|TRBV6-5
TGTGCCAGCAGTTCCACTAATTACGAGCAGTACTTC
CASSSTNYEQYF
>few|TRBJ2-2|-|TRBV6-1
TGTGCCAGCAGTGAGGTCGGGCGATGGGCCGGGGAGCTGTTTTTT
CASSEVGRWAGELFF